This T cell receptor (beta chain) emerged from a study of CD8+CD57+ T cells in acquired aplastic anemia. At the level of the study: The study obtained an average of about 3.2 ug of DNA from sorted CD4+ and CD8+ cells.

CDR3 and TCR beta VDJ profiling relied on a genomic DNA template. TCRdb reprocessed the reads via MiXCR and lists one record per CDR3 protein. The sample lists about 160,000 distinct CDR3 sequences; around 48% were seen once. This clonotype was counted at least ten times. Those patients picked for sequencing had displayed CD8+CD57+ cell expansion on flow cytometry. The clonotype comes from a human donor with aplastic anemia. The sequenced material came from sorted CD4+, CD8+, or CD8+CD57+ T cells (not recorded which) from PBMCs.

The chain's CDR3 is CASSYGIGQGASGYTF. The CDR3 region has the DNA TGTGCCAGCAGTTACGGTATCGGACAGGGGGCGTCAGGCTACACCTTC. The chain couples TRBV6-5 to TRBJ1-2; 11 nucleotides align to TRBD1. Per germline, CDR1 MNHEY and CDR2 SVGAGI. The CDR3 has 16 amino acids. J gave up 8 bases and V 2 bases, and 10 bases lay outside the gene matches.